Each of the 15 T cell receptor beta chains below was sequenced from the same sample in a study of T cell responses to AZD1222 COVID-19 vaccine. Method: immunoSEQ multiplex PCR; TCRdb's copy keeps in-frame clones and lacks some. The table has fewer than 150,000 clones, almost 95% seen once. The sample was peripheral blood, taken 28 days after the second AZD1222 dose. The receptor set was obtained from an adult who received the AZD1222 COVID-19 vaccine.

This sequence joins TRBV12-5 and TRBJ2-2, with unresolved D. The germline V gene encodes CDR1 LGHNT and CDR2 FRNRAP. V lost 0 bases, J lost 7 bases, and 9 bases lay in between. The CDR3 has 14 residues. This CDR3 reads CASGLVPAGGELFF. The CDR3 nucleotides are TGTGCTAGTGGTTTGGTACCGGCAGGCGGGGAGCTGTTTTTT. Drawing the rest from reference TRBV12-5 and TRBJ2-2, the complete variable domain is DARVTQTPRHKVTEMGQEVTMRCQPILGHNTVFWYRQTMMQGLELLAYFRNRAPLDDSGMPKDRFSAEMPDATLATLKIQPSEPRDSAVYFCASGLVPAGGELFFGEGSRLTVL.

V and J are TRBV28 and TRBJ1-2; the match to TRBD1 covers 8 bases. Trimming at V came to 8 bases and at J to 1 base, leaving 9 bases not matched to a gene. The length of the CDR3 is 15 residues. Germline CDR1 MDHEN, CDR2 SYDVKM. The CDR3 coding sequence is TGTGCCAGCTCCCTTATGGGACAGGTTAACTATGGCTACACCTTC. Its protein product is CASSLMGQVNYGYTF.

In its sample, this clone was seen a few times. The rearrangement uses TRBV2 and TRBJ1-1; D may be TRBD1 (5 bases). V shed 8 bases and J shed 2 bases, with 12 bases lying between them. The CDR3 totals 13 residues. CDR1 and CDR2 from the germline V gene are SNHLY and FYNNEI. This CDR3 reads CASGHGGNTEAFF. In nucleotides, the CDR3 is TGTGCCAGCGGTCACGGGGGTAACACTGAAGCTTTCTTT.

The chain couples TRBV19 to TRBJ1-1; D not resolved. The CDR3 is 14 amino acids. V gave up 5 bases and J gave up 3 bases, with 13 bases separating them. Germline CDR1 is LNHDA and CDR2 is SQIVND (reference sequence). This CDR3 is CASSAQRQDTEAFF. The CDR3 DNA is TGTGCCAGTAGTGCACAGCGGCAGGACACTGAAGCTTTCTTT.

The chain combines TRBV9 with TRBJ2-3, with D maybe TRBD1 (5 bases). The germline V gene has CDR1 SGDLS and CDR2 YYNGEE. Trimming removed 2 bases at V and 4 bases at J, with 23 bases between. CDR3 size: 18 residues. The DNA for the CDR3 is TGTGCCAGCAGCGTCCCTGCAGTTTTGTGGGGCCGGGCAGATACGCAGTATTTT. It is translated as CASSVPAVLWGRADTQYF.

V is TRBV19 and J is TRBJ1-1; D gene uncertain. Per the germline V gene, CDR1 is LNHDA and CDR2 is SQIVND (reference sequence). V lost 1 base to trimming and J lost 4 bases, with 7 bases between them. This CDR3 is built from 13 residues. CDR3 in amino acids: CASSIGLGTEAFF. CDR3 DNA sequence: TGTGCCAGTAGTATAGGACTGGGCACTGAAGCTTTCTTT.

This clone was recorded only once. V is TRBV5-1 and J is TRBJ1-1; D remains ambiguous. This CDR3 region has 14 residues. Germline CDR1 reads SGHRS; CDR2 reads YFSETQ. Trimming took off 0 bases at V and 6 bases at J, with 12 bases between the two ends. The CDR3 sequence: CASSLAGGVAEAFF. The CDR3 nucleotides are TGCGCCAGCAGCTTGGCGGGTGGAGTGGCTGAAGCTTTCTTT.

The chain has TRBV7-8 and TRBJ1-3; D not certain. CDR3 length: 14 residues. Germline lookup yields CDR1 SGHVS and CDR2 FQNEAQ. The V gene lost 2 bases and the J gene lost 0 bases, with 5 bases spanning the gap. CDR3 sequence: CASSLTYSGNTIYF. The CDR3 coding sequence is TGTGCCAGCAGCTTAACCTACTCTGGAAACACCATATATTTT. Complete variable domain (other parts from reference TRBV7-8 and TRBJ1-3): GAGVSQSPRYKVAKRGQDVALRCDPISGHVSLFWYQQALGQGPEFLTYFQNEAQLDKSGLPSDRFFAERPEGSVSTLKIQRTQQEDSAVYLCASSLTYSGNTIYFGEGSWLTVV.

The chain couples TRBV5-5 to TRBJ2-5; 11 nucleotides agree with TRBD1. CDR3 length: 18 amino acids. Germline CDR1 is SGHKS and CDR2 is YYEKEE (reference sequence). V was pared by 2 bases and J by 2 bases, with 11 bases of the junction left unmatched. CDR3: CASSLRGQGAPPQETQYF. In DNA, the CDR3 is TGTGCCAGCAGCTTACGAGGACAGGGGGCCCCTCCGCAAGAGACCCAGTACTTC.

This sequence joins TRBV4-1 and TRBJ1-2; no clear D. V lost 0 bases and J lost 4, with 3 bases in between. The CDR3 is 12 residues long. Germline V lookup: CDR1 MGHRA, CDR2 YSYEKL. The CDR3 loop is CASSQDRYGYTF. As DNA, the CDR3 is TGCGCCAGCAGCCAAGATCGCTATGGCTACACCTTC.

V is TRBV19 and J is TRBJ2-2; D perhaps matches TRBD1 (6 bases). The CDR3 is made up of 14 amino acids. Trimming removed 6 bases from V and 5 bases from J, with 13 bases in between. Germline lookup yields CDR1 LNHDA and CDR2 SQIVND (reference sequence). CDR3 bases: TGTGCCAGTAGCAGGGCAGGGGCGACCGGGGAGCTGTTTTTT. It codes for CASSRAGATGELFF.

This clone was recorded a few times. The gene calls are TRBV14 and TRBJ2-7, with D hard to call. The germline V and J ends were trimmed by 0 bases and 2 bases, with 11 bases remaining between them. The germline V gene has CDR1 SGHDN and CDR2 FVKESK. This CDR3 spans 15 amino acids. Here the CDR3 DNA reads TGTGCCAGCAGCCAAGAGGTCGGAACAGCCTACGAGCAGTACGTC. This encodes CASSQEVGTAYEQYV.

The chain couples TRBV11-2 to TRBJ1-5; D is unresolved. The CDR3 is 14 residues long. V was clipped by 4 bases and J by 6 bases, with 13 bases between them. CDR1 is SGHAT, CDR2 FQNNGV, per germline. The CDR3 reads CASSYSGEGQPQHF. The CDR3 DNA reads TGTGCCAGCAGCTACTCCGGGGAGGGTCAGCCCCAGCATTTT.

This chain links TRBV19 with TRBJ2-1; the D gene is possibly TRBD2 (6 bases). Germline CDR1 LNHDA, CDR2 SQIVND (reference sequence). This CDR3 contains 14 residues. Trimming left V 6 bases short and J 2 bases short, with 11 bases between. The DNA for the CDR3 is TGTGCCAGTAGAATTAGCGGTACCTACAATGAGCAGTTCTTC. Amino acid sequence: CASRISGTYNEQFF.

The chain carries TRBV14 and TRBJ1-1, with D possibly being TRBD1 (6 bases). This CDR3 is built from 13 residues. Germline CDR1 reads SGHDN; CDR2 reads FVKESK. Trimming cost V 4 bases and J 3 bases, with 9 bases left between them. The CDR3 protein is CASSLAGDTEAFF. The CDR3 coding sequence is TGTGCCAGCAGCCTCGCAGGGGACACTGAAGCTTTCTTT. The full variable domain, with the rest looked up from reference TRBV14 and TRBJ1-1, is EAGVTQFPSHSVIEKGQTVTLRCDPISGHDNLYWYRRVMGKEIKFLLHFVKESKQDESGMPNNRFLAERTGGTYSTLKVQPAELEDSGVYFCASSLAGDTEAFFGQGTRLTVV.